Presented here are 31 T cell receptor beta chains from one specimen sequenced in a study of T-cell memory formation after mild COVID-19. TCRdb reprocessed the 5' RACE reads via MiXCR and lists one record per CDR3 protein. The data hold about 340,000 distinct CDR3 sequences, with approximately 13% observed a single time. The sample consisted of PBMCs or a T cell subset sorted from them (not recorded which). The receptors derive from a young man who had mild COVID-19 (a few samples of this study predate the infection). Cell type and time point are not known.

A few counts support this clonotype. This chain uses TRBV7-2 with TRBJ2-7, with 9 bases fitting TRBD1. The CDR3 sequence is 14 residues long. V shed 7 bases and J 10 bases; nucleotides not matched to a gene: 14. CDR1 SGHTA and CDR2 FQGNSA come from the germline V gene. CDR3 in amino acids: CASTLGDRVVEQYF. DNA for the CDR3: TGTGCCAGCACCCTTGGGGACAGGGTAGTCGAACAGTACTTC.

This chain connects TRBV6-2 or TRBV6-3 to TRBJ2-6, with TRBD1 identical over 8 bases. The germline CDR1 and CDR2 sequences are MNHEY and SVGEGT. With V trimmed by 4 bases and J by 0 bases, 5 bases remained unmatched. The CDR3 totals 17 residues. CDR3 protein: CASSSGQAHSGANVLTF. For the CDR3, the DNA is TGTGCCAGCAGTTCGGGACAGGCCCACTCTGGGGCCAACGTCCTGACTTTC.

The chain employs TRBV5-1 and TRBJ1-5; a weak D match, TRBD1 (6 bases). V lost 4 bases and J 4 bases, leaving 12 bases between the germline ends. The CDR3 is 14 amino acids. Germline CDR1 reads SGHRS; CDR2 reads YFSETQ. CDR3 nucleotides: TGCGCCAGCAGCCCGGGACACACTAATCAGCCCCAGCATTTT. As protein: CASSPGHTNQPQHF.

This clonotype was seen more than once but under ten times. This rearrangement joins TRBV15 to TRBJ2-3; no firm D call. This CDR3 is 14 amino acids long. V lost 1 base, J lost 2 bases, and 7 bases lay in between. The germline V gene has CDR1 LNHNV and CDR2 YYDKDF (reference sequence). The CDR3 region is CATSRAVTTDTQYF. CDR3 DNA: TGTGCCACCAGCAGAGCGGTGACCACAGATACGCAGTATTTT.

This CDR3 is CASSLGDLSSYEQYV. CDR3 DNA: TGTGCCAGCAGCTTAGGGGACCTCAGCTCCTACGAGCAGTACGTC. The J gene is TRBJ2-7, the V gene TRBV7-2, with D perhaps TRBD1 or TRBD2 (5 bases each). Germline lookup yields CDR1 SGHTA and CDR2 FQGNSA. The CDR3 extends over 15 amino acids. V lost 1 base to trimming and J lost 0 bases, with 10 bases between them.

This clonotype was seen a few times. The J gene is TRBJ2-1, the V gene TRBV6-5; the match to TRBD2 covers 10 bases. Germline V lookup: CDR1 MNHEY, CDR2 SVGAGI. J gave up 13 bases and V 0 bases, and 3 bases lay outside the gene matches. The CDR3 has 13 amino acids. CDR3 sequence: CASSYSGTSVQFF. CDR3 nucleotides: TGTGCCAGCAGTTACTCGGGGACTAGCGTACAGTTCTTC.

This clonotype has at least ten counts. The chain uses TRBV12-3 or TRBV12-4 and TRBJ1-3; 9 positions agree with TRBD1. V dropped 8 bases and J dropped 5; count of bases not matched to a gene: 10. CDR3 length: 15 amino acids. The CDR3 bases are TGTGCCAGCGGGACAGGGAAAAGCCAGCGAAACACCATATATTTT. The encoded protein is CASGTGKSQRNTIYF.

This clonotype was found a few times. CDR3 amino acids: CASSISAEAFF. The CDR3 nucleotides are TGTGCCAGCAGCATCAGCGCTGAAGCTTTCTTT. This chain uses TRBV12-3 or TRBV12-4 with TRBJ1-1; no reliable D call. Trimming stripped 6 bases from V and 6 bases from J, with 8 bases between. The CDR3 runs to 11 residues.

The V and J genes are TRBV6-2 or TRBV6-3 and TRBJ2-3; D may be TRBD2 (5 bases). CDR3 length equals 15 residues. CDR1 and CDR2 from the germline V gene are MNHEY and SVGEGT. V lost 6 bases and J lost 0, with 13 bases in between. For the CDR3, the DNA is TGTGCCAGCAGGCGGACTGGCTCTAGCACAGATACGCAGTATTTT. Encoded protein: CASRRTGSSTDTQYF.

The V and J genes are TRBV29-1 and TRBJ1-2; 7 bases are a match to TRBD1. V shed 7 bases, J shed 6 bases, and the junction held 5 bases outside the gene matches. The CDR3 contains 11 residues. Germline V gives CDR1 SQVTM, CDR2 ANQGSEA. CDR3 protein: CSGGGGHGYTF. DNA for the CDR3: TGCAGCGGGGGAGGGGGCCATGGCTACACCTTC.

This clonotype has a handful of counts. The rearrangement links TRBV11-1 to TRBJ2-7, with 12 bases lining up with TRBD1. The V and J ends lost 5 bases and 4 bases, in that order; junction bases with no gene match: 6. The germline V gene encodes CDR1 SGHAT and CDR2 FQDESV (reference sequence). This CDR3 is built from 15 residues. CDR3 sequence: CASSLGTGGAYEQYV. The CDR3 DNA reads as TGTGCCAGCAGCCTTGGGACAGGGGGCGCGTACGAGCAGTACGTC.

This clonotype showed up just a few times. V usage is TRBV6-5 and J usage is TRBJ1-1; D unresolved. V was clipped by 10 bases and J by 4 bases, with 10 bases between them. Germline lookup yields CDR1 MNHEY and CDR2 SVGAGI. The CDR3 has 11 residues. The CDR3 DNA follows: TGTGCCACTTTGGAGGCCACTGAAGCTTTCTTT. Amino acids: CATLEATEAFF.

The chain recombines TRBV6-5 with TRBJ2-5; 7 positions agree with TRBD1. Germline trimming cut 6 bases from V and 2 bases from J; bases unmatched to any gene: 6. The V gene's germline CDR1 is MNHEY and CDR2 SVGAGI. The CDR3 runs to 14 residues. The CDR3 region is CASSRDRLQETQYF. CDR3 bases: TGTGCCAGCAGCCGGGACAGACTTCAAGAGACCCAGTACTTC.

This clonotype showed up just a few times. The chain combines TRBV7-9 with TRBJ1-2, with D maybe TRBD1 (6 bases). The germline V and J ends were trimmed by 4 bases and 3 bases, with 9 bases remaining between them. This CDR3 is built from 13 residues. The germline V gene encodes CDR1 SEHNR and CDR2 FQNEAQ (reference sequence). The CDR3 spells CASSSQGYYGYTF. The CDR3 region has the DNA TGTGCCAGCAGCTCCCAGGGGTACTATGGCTACACCTTC.

This clonotype was seen more than once but under ten times. This chain connects TRBV4-1 to TRBJ2-5; TRBD2 might be the D (5 bases). This CDR3 contains 14 residues. Germline V gene sequence: CDR1 MGHRA, CDR2 YSYEKL. V gave up 0 bases and J gave up 1 base, with 6 bases separating them. CDR3 region: CASSQETSQETQYF. For the CDR3, the DNA is TGCGCCAGCAGCCAAGAAACTAGCCAAGAGACCCAGTACTTC.

The chain couples TRBV27 to TRBJ1-2; D is perhaps TRBD1 (5 bases). This CDR3 has 15 amino acids. V shed 3 bases and J shed 7 bases, with 18 bases lying between them. Germline V CDR1 and CDR2: MNHEY, SMNVEV (reference sequence). CDR3 region: CASSFQSRAVGGYTF. CDR3 DNA sequence: TGTGCCAGCAGTTTCCAATCCAGGGCTGTGGGTGGCTACACCTTC.

This clonotype showed up just a few times. This chain links TRBV5-1 with TRBJ1-1; 7 bases fit TRBD1. Germline V lookup: CDR1 SGHRS, CDR2 YFSETQ. With 0 bases clipped from V and 1 base from J, the junction kept 6 bases outside the gene matches. The CDR3 has 16 residues. In nucleotides, the CDR3 is TGCGCCAGCAGCTTGGCGGCAGGGGGTGCGAACACTGAAGCTTTCTTT. Amino acids: CASSLAAGGANTEAFF. The full variable domain, completed using reference TRBV5-1 and TRBJ1-1, is KAGVTQTPRYLIKTRGQQVTLSCSPISGHRSVSWYQQTPGQGLQFLFEYFSETQRNKGNFPGRFSGRQFSNSRSEMNVSTLELGDSALYLCASSLAAGGANTEAFFGQGTRLTVV.

This clonotype has only a few counts. This chain connects TRBV27 to TRBJ2-7, with D uncertain. The CDR3 is 14 amino acids. Trimming left V 0 bases short and J 5 bases short, with 11 bases between. Germline V gene lookup returns CDR1 MNHEY and CDR2 SMNVEV (reference sequence). CDR3 DNA: TGTGCCAGCAGTTTATCGTACGCGCTAGACGAGCAGTACTTC. It encodes CASSLSYALDEQYF.

This chain links TRBV28 with TRBJ2-5; D may be TRBD2 (5 bases). Trimming took 8 bases from V and 2 from J, leaving 12 bases between them. Germline values: CDR1 MDHEN, CDR2 SYDVKM. The CDR3 contains 13 residues. The CDR3 here is CASCGPGQETQYF. For the CDR3, the DNA is TGTGCCAGCTGCGGGCCGGGGCAAGAGACCCAGTACTTC.

The chain couples TRBV20-1 to TRBJ2-4, with D possibly matching TRBD2 (5 bases). Germline CDR1 and CDR2: DFQATT and SNEGSKA (reference sequence). The CDR3 sequence is 14 residues long. Trimming left V 4 bases short and J 7 bases short, with 17 bases between. CDR3: CSATFWKGENIQYF. The CDR3 region has the DNA TGCAGTGCTACCTTTTGGAAGGGAGAGAACATTCAGTACTTC.

This clonotype has just a few counts. V gene TRBV4-1 combines with J gene TRBJ2-4; D may be TRBD1 (8 bases). This CDR3 has 18 amino acids. The V and J ends lost 2 bases and 4 bases respectively, with 21 bases between them. Germline CDR1 reads MGHRA; CDR2 reads YSYEKL. CDR3 region: CASSQLRTGTTGKNIQYF. The CDR3 DNA sequence: TGCGCCAGCAGCCAATTACGGACAGGGACTACCGGAAAAAACATTCAGTACTTC.

This clonotype was detected a few times. This rearrangement joins TRBV7-3 to TRBJ2-3; TRBD2 aligns across 8 bases. Per the germline V gene, CDR1 is SGHTA and CDR2 is FQGTGA. This CDR3 contains 18 residues. V lost 5 bases and J lost 1; bases outside the gene matches: 14. This CDR3 reads CASSRIGSGGSGTDTQYF. The CDR3 DNA follows: TGTGCCAGCAGCCGAATAGGGAGCGGGGGATCGGGCACAGATACGCAGTATTTT.

A few counts support this clonotype. This rearrangement joins TRBV4-1 to TRBJ2-7; TRBD1 aligns across 11 bases. This CDR3 has 15 residues. Germline values: CDR1 MGHRA, CDR2 YSYEKL. With V trimmed by 4 bases and J by 1 base, 3 bases remained unmatched. This CDR3 is CASSRGQGDSYEQYF. The CDR3 DNA is TGCGCCAGCAGCCGGGGACAGGGGGATTCCTACGAGCAGTACTTC.

The chain recombines TRBV20-1 with TRBJ2-6; D is possibly TRBD1 or TRBD2 (5 bases each). V was shortened by 5 bases and J by 1 base, with 12 bases between the two germline ends. Germline lookup yields CDR1 DFQATT and CDR2 SNEGSKA (reference sequence). There are 15 residues in the CDR3. The CDR3 loop reads CSAGGRASGANVLTF. The CDR3 nucleotides are TGCAGTGCTGGGGGACGTGCGTCTGGGGCCAACGTCCTGACTTTC.

This clonotype has more than one count but fewer than ten. The DNA for the CDR3 is TGTGCCAGCACCCCCACCGGCCAGGGAGGGGTCTATGGCTACACCTTC. Protein sequence: CASTPTGQGGVYGYTF. The rearrangement links TRBV12-3 or TRBV12-4 to TRBJ1-2; tentatively, D is TRBD1 (5 bases). Trimming removed 7 bases at V and 4 bases at J, with 22 bases between. This CDR3 is 16 amino acids long.

This clonotype appeared a few times. The chain recombines TRBV14 with TRBJ1-4; D uncertain. The CDR3 is 14 residues long. V was clipped by 1 base and J by 3 bases, with 6 bases between them. In germline, CDR1 is SGHDN, CDR2 FVKESK. The CDR3 nucleotides are TGTGCCAGCAGCCAAGGGGGAGCTAATGAAAAACTGTTTTTT. It specifies CASSQGGANEKLFF.

This clonotype appeared a few times. The CDR3 DNA sequence: TGTGCCAGCAGCTTCGGACAGGGAGCGGCGCCCCAGCATTTT. Residues: CASSFGQGAAPQHF. The rearrangement joins TRBV6-2 or TRBV6-3 to TRBJ1-5; 8 positions agree with TRBD1. The germline V gene has CDR1 MNHEY and CDR2 SVGEGT. V trimming: 6 bases; J trimming: 9 bases; junction bases outside the gene matches: 10. This CDR3 region has 14 residues.

The chain links TRBV7-3 to TRBJ2-3; 15 bases fit TRBD2. CDR3 length: 17 residues. Trimming at V came to 5 bases and at J to 4 bases, leaving 7 bases not matched to a gene. Germline V CDR1 and CDR2: SGHTA, FQGTGA. CDR3 loop: CASSPRTSGGAADTQYF. CDR3 in DNA: TGTGCCAGCAGCCCACGGACTAGCGGGGGGGCGGCAGATACGCAGTATTTT.

This clonotype was recorded at least ten times. The V and J genes are TRBV6-1 and TRBJ1-3, with a possible D match to TRBD1 (5 bases). The CDR3 loop spans 15 amino acids. Germline CDR1 MNHNS, CDR2 SASEGT. Trimming took 2 bases from V and 0 from J, leaving 8 bases between them. CDR3 residues: CASSETGDSGNTIYF. As DNA, the CDR3 is TGTGCCAGCAGTGAAACGGGGGACTCTGGAAACACCATATATTTT.

This clonotype appeared a few times. This chain connects TRBV14 to TRBJ1-2, with 7 bases identical to TRBD1. Germline CDR1 is SGHDN and CDR2 is FVKESK. CDR3 length: 14 residues. V gave up 2 bases and J gave up 8 bases; unmatched junction bases: 8. The chain's CDR3 is CASSQNAGGWGYTF. DNA for the CDR3: TGTGCCAGCAGCCAAAACGCAGGGGGATGGGGCTACACCTTC.

Only a few counts were recorded for this clonotype. The J gene is TRBJ1-1, the V gene TRBV11-2; D is perhaps TRBD1 (5 bases). V was trimmed by 3 bases and J by 3 bases, leaving 11 bases between them. Germline CDR1 SGHAT, CDR2 FQNNGV. The CDR3 loop spans 14 amino acids. The CDR3 sequence is CASSLAREYTEAFF. The CDR3 DNA follows: TGTGCCAGCAGCTTGGCCAGGGAGTACACTGAAGCTTTCTTT.